The present T cell receptor (beta chain) was sequenced within a study of response to subunit inactivated influenza vaccine. The CDR3 is 17 residues long. Germline V gene data show CDR1 as MNHEY and CDR2 as SMNVEV (reference sequence). V gave up 5 bases and J gave up 6 bases, with 24 bases separating them. As concerns this clonotype: Its matching antigen is unknown.

Notes on the study in general: It was suggested by the authors that few new T cells are recruited by each seasonal influenza vaccination.

Each CDR3 protein gets one entry after TCRdb re-called the RT-PCR reads with MiXCR. The table includes some 600,000 distinct CDR3 sequences, 12% to 15% detected once. The sequence came from a man aged 50-60 years who received an inactivated influenza vaccine. The genes are TRBV27 and TRBJ2-3, with D possibly being TRBD2 (5 bases). The sample consisted of PBMCs from blood, taken roughly 2 weeks before vaccination. The CDR3 nucleotides are TGTGCCAGCAGTACCCTACCAGGAAGCGGTACGAGTGATACGCAGTATTTT. This sequence encodes CASSTLPGSGTSDTQYF.